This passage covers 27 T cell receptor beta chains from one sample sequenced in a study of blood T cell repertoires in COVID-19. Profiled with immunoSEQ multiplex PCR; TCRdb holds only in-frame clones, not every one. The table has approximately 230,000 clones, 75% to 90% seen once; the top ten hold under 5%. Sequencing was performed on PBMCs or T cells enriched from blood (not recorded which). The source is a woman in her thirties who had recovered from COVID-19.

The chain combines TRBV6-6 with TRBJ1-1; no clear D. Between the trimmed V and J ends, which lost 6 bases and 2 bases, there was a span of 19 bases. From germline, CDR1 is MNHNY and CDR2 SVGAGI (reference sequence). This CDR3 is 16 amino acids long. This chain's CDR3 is CASSIGSQPINTEAFF. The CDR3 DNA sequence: TGTGCCAGCAGCATCGGGAGCCAGCCTATAAACACTGAAGCTTTCTTT.

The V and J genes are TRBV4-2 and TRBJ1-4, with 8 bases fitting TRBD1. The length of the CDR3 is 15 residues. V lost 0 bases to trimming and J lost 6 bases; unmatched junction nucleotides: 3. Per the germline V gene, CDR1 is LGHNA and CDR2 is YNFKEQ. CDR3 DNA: TGTGCCAGCAGCCAAGACAGGGGGCTTGATGAAAAACTGTTTTTT. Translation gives CASSQDRGLDEKLFF.

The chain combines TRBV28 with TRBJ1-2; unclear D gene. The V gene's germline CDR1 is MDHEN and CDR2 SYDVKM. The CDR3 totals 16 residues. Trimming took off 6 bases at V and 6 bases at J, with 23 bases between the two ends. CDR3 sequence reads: CASSSPPGPWVNGYTF. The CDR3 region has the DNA TGTGCCAGCAGCTCCCCTCCGGGTCCCTGGGTGAATGGCTACACCTTC.

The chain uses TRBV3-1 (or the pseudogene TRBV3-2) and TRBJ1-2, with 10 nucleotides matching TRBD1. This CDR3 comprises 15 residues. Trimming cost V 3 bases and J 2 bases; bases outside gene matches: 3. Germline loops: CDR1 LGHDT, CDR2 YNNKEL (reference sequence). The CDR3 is CASSQWGQGNYGYTF. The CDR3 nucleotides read TGTGCCAGCAGCCAGTGGGGACAGGGGAACTATGGCTACACCTTC.

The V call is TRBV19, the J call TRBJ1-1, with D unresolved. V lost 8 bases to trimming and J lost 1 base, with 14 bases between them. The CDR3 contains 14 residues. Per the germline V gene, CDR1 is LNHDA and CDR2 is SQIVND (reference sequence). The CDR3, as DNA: TGTGCCAGTTCTATTACTGCAGGGAACACTGAAGCTTTCTTT. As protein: CASSITAGNTEAFF.

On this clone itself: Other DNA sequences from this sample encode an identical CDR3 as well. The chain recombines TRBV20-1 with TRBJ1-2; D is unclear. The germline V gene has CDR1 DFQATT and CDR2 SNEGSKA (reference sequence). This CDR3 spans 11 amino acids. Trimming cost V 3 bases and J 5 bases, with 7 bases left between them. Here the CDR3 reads CSARQDYGYTF. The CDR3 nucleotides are TGCAGTGCTAGGCAGGATTATGGCTACACCTTC.

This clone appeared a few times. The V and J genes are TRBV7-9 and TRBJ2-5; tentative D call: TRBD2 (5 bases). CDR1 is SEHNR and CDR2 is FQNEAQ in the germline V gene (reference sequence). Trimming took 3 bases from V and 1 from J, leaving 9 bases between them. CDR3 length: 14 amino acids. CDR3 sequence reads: CASSFADSQETQYF. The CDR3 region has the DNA TGTGCCAGCAGCTTCGCGGACTCCCAAGAGACCCAGTACTTC.

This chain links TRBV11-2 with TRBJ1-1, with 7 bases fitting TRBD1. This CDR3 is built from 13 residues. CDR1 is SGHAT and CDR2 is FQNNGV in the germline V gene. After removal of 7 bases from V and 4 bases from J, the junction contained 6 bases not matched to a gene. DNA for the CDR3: TGTGCCAGCACCCTAGGGGGCGCCACTGAAGCTTTCTTT. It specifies CASTLGGATEAFF.

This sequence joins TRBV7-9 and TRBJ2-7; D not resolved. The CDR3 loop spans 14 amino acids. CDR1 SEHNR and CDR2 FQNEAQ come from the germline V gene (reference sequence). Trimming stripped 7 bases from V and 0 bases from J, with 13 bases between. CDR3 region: CASTYAHSSYEQYF. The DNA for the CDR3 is TGTGCCAGCACCTACGCCCACTCCTCCTACGAGCAGTACTTC.

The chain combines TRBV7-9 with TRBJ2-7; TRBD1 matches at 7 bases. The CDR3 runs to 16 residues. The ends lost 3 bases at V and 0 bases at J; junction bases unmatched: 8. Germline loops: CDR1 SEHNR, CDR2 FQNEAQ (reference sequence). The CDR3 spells CASSLAGGQSSYEQYF. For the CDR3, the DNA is TGTGCCAGCAGCTTGGCAGGGGGTCAGAGCTCCTACGAGCAGTACTTC.

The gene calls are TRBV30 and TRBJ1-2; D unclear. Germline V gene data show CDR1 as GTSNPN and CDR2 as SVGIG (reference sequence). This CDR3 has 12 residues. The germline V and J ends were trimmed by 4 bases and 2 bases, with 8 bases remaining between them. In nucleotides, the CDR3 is TGTGCCTGGACCGAGGGCAACTATGGCTACACCTTC. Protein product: CAWTEGNYGYTF.

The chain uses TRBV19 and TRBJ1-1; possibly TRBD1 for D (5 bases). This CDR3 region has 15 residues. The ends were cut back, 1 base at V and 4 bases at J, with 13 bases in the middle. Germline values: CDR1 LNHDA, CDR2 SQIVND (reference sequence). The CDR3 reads CASSIVAGGITEAFF. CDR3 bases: TGTGCCAGTAGTATAGTGGCGGGGGGGATCACTGAAGCTTTCTTT.

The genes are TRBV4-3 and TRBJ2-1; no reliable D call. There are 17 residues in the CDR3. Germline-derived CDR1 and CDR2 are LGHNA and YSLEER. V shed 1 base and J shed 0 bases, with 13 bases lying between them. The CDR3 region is CASSQVVTASSYNEQFF. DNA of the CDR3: TGCGCCAGCAGCCAAGTTGTCACGGCTAGCTCCTACAATGAGCAGTTCTTC.

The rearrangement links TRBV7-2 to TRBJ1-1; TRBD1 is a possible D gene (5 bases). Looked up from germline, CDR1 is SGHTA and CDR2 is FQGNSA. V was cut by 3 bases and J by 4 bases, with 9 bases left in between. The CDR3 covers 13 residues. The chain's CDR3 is CASSFTGGTEAFF. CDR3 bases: TGTGCCAGCAGCTTTACCGGGGGCACTGAAGCTTTCTTT. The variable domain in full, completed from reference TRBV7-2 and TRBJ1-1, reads GAGVSQSPSNKVTEKGKDVELRCDPISGHTALYWYRQSLGQGLEFLIYFQGNSAPDKSGLPSDRFSAERTGGSVSTLTIQRTQQEDSAVYLCASSFTGGTEAFFGQGTRLTVV.

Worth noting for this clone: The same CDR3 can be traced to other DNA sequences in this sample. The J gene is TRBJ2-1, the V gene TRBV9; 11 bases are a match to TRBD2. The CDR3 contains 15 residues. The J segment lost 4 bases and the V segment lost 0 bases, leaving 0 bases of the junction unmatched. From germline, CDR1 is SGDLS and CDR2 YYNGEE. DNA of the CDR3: TGTGCCAGCAGCGTAGGGACTAGCGGGTACAATGAGCAGTTCTTC. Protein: CASSVGTSGYNEQFF.

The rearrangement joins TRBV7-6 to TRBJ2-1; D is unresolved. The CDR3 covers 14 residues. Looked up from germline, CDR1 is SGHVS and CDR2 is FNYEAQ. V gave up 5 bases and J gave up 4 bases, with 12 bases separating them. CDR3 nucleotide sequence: TGTGCCAGCAGCCGAAGTGTCAGTTACAATGAGCAGTTCTTC. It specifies CASSRSVSYNEQFF. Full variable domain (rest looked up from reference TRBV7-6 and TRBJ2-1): GAGVSQSPRYKVTKRGQDVALRCDPISGHVSLYWYRQALGQGPEFLTYFNYEAQQDKSGLPNDRFSAERPEGSISTLTIQRTEQRDSAMYRCASSRSVSYNEQFFGPGTRLTVL.

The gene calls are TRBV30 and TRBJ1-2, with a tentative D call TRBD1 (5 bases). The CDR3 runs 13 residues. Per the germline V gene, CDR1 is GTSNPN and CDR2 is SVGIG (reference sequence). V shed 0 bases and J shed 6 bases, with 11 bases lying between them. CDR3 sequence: CAWSVSREHGYTF. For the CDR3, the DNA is TGTGCCTGGAGTGTAAGCAGGGAACATGGCTACACCTTC.

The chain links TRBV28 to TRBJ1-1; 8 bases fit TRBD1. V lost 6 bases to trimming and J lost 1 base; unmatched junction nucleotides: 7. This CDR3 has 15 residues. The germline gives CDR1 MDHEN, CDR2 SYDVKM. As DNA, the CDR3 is TGTGCCAGCAGGCTGACAGGGGTTGGGAACACTGAAGCTTTCTTT. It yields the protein CASRLTGVGNTEAFF.

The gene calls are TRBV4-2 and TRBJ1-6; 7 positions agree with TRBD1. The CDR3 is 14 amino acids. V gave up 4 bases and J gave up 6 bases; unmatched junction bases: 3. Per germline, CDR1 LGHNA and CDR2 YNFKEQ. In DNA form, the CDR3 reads TGTGCCAGCAGCCCGGGACAGTCTAATTCACCCCTCCACTTT. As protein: CASSPGQSNSPLHF.

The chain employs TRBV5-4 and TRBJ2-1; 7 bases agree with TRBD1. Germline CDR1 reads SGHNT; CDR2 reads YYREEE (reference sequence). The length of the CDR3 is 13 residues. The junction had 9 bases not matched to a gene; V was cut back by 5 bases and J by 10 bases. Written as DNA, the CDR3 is TGTGCCAGCAGTCCTTTCCAGGGGGTAGAGCAGTTCTTC. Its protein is CASSPFQGVEQFF.

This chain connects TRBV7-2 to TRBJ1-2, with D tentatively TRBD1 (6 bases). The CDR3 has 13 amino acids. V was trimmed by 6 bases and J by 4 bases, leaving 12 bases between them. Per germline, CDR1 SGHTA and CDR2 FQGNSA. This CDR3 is CASRPTGVYGYTF. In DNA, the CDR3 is TGTGCCAGCAGGCCGACAGGTGTCTATGGCTACACCTTC.

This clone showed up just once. The CDR3 is CASSKVEGSYGYTF. CDR3 DNA sequence: TGTGCCAGCAGCAAAGTGGAGGGGTCCTATGGCTACACCTTC. V usage is TRBV21-1 and J usage is TRBJ1-2. TRBV21-1 is termed a pseudogene. CDR3 length: 14 residues.

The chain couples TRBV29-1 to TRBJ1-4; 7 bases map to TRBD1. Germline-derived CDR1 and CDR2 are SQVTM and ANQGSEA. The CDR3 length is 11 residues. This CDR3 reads CINGGGGKLFF. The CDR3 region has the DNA TGCATCAACGGAGGGGGCGGAAAACTGTTTTTT.

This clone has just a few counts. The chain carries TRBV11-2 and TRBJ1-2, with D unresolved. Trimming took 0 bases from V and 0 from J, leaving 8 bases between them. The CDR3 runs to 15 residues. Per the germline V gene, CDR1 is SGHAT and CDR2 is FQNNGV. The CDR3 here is CASSLESSANYGYTF. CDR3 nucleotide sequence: TGTGCCAGCAGCTTAGAGTCCAGCGCTAACTATGGCTACACCTTC.

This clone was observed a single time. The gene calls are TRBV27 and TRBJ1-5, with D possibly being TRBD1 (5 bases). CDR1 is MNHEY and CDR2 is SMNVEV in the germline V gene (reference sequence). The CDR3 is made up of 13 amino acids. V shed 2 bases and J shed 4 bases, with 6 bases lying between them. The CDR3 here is CASSLQGNQPQHF. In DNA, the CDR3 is TGTGCCAGCAGTTTACAGGGTAATCAGCCCCAGCATTTT.

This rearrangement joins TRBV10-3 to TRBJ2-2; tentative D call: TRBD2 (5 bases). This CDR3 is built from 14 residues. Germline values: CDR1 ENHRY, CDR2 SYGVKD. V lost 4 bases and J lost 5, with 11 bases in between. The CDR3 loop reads CAISATAETGELFF. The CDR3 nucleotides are TGTGCCATCAGTGCCACAGCGGAAACCGGGGAGCTGTTTTTT.

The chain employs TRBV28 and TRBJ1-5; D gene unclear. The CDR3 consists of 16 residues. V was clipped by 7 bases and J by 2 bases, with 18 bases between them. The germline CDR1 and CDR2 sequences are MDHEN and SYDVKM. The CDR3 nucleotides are TGTGCCAGCACCTTTAAGTCCAGAGGCGGCAATCAGCCCCAGCATTTT. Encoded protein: CASTFKSRGGNQPQHF.